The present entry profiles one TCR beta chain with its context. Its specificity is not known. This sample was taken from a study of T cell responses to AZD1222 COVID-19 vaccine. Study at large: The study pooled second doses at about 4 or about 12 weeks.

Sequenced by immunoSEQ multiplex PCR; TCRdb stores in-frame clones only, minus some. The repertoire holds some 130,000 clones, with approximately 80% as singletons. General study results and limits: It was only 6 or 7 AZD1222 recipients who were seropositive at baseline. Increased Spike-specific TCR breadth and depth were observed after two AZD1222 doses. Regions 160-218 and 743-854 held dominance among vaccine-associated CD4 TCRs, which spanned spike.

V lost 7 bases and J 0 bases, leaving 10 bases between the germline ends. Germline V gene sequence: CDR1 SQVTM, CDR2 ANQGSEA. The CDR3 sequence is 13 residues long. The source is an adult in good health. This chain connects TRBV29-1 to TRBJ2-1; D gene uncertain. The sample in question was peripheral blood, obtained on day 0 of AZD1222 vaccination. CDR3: CSGLDSSYNEQFF. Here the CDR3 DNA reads TGCAGCGGCCTTGACTCCTCCTACAATGAGCAGTTCTTC.